A single sample is the source of the 24 T cell receptor beta chains below, sequenced in a study of CD8+ T cells in alopecia areata (dated by TCRdb to 2016 to 2019). The receptor library was made with the immunoSEQ multiplex PCR assay. RNA was extracted from all samples and reverse transcribed into cDNA as template for TCR sequencing. The immuneACCESS repertoire file appears here via TCRdb, limited to in-frame rearrangements. These files lack a portion of the clones; in checked studies, under half of the deficit traces to unresolved V genes, and the cause of the others is not known. The sample includes tens of thousands of clones, with 45% to 60% observed a single time. The ten largest clones capture roughly 5.6% of the sample. Sequencing input: NKG2D-high CD8+ T cells sorted from blood. The cell subset or site tag for this specimen amounts to: sorted CD8+ NKG2D-high blood T cells. All receptors derive from a human donor with alopecia areata.

The chain recombines TRBV11-2 with TRBJ1-5; TRBD1 aligns across 12 bases. This CDR3 has 18 amino acids. V was pared by 5 bases and J by 2 bases, with 10 bases of the junction left unmatched. From germline, CDR1 is SGHAT and CDR2 FQNNGV. The CDR3 bases are TGTGCCAGCAGCCTCGGGACAGGGGGCGAATTTGGCAATCAGCCCCAGCATTTT. Amino acids: CASSLGTGGEFGNQPQHF.

This chain links TRBV2 with TRBJ2-3; TRBD2 aligns across 13 bases. The CDR3 extends over 18 amino acids. V shed 4 bases, J shed 3 bases, and the junction held 10 bases outside the gene matches. CDR1 is SNHLY and CDR2 is FYNNEI in the germline V gene. This CDR3 reads CASSAEAGTSGVTDTQYF. CDR3 sequence (DNA): TGTGCCAGCAGTGCAGAAGCAGGGACTAGCGGGGTAACAGATACGCAGTATTTT.

The chain is built from TRBV9 and TRBJ2-7, with D hard to call. The V gene's germline CDR1 is SGDLS and CDR2 YYNGEE. This CDR3 is built from 12 residues. V was shortened by 0 bases and J by 5 bases, with 6 bases between the two germline ends. The CDR3 loop reads CASSVVGHEQYF. The CDR3 DNA sequence: TGTGCCAGCAGCGTAGTTGGGCACGAGCAGTACTTC.

This chain connects TRBV13 to TRBJ2-5, with D perhaps TRBD2 (6 bases). The CDR3 contains 16 residues. The germline V and J ends were trimmed by 4 bases and 3 bases, with 18 bases remaining between them. Germline loops: CDR1 PRHDT, CDR2 FYEKMQ (reference sequence). This CDR3 is CASSSPSGTGEETQYF. In nucleotides, the CDR3 is TGTGCCAGCAGCTCACCATCCGGGACGGGAGAAGAGACCCAGTACTTC.

This clone occurred a few times. Here the CDR3 DNA reads TGTGCCAGCAGCTTAGGAATTTCAGACCACTATGGCTACACCTTC. This translates into CASSLGISDHYGYTF. The chain joins TRBV7-2 to TRBJ1-2; no reliable D call. V lost 1 base, J lost 3 bases, and 12 bases lay in between. Germline V gene sequence: CDR1 SGHTA, CDR2 FQGNSA. The CDR3 covers 15 residues.

The V call is TRBV4-1, the J call TRBJ1-6; possible D gene TRBD1, 5 bases. The CDR3 runs 16 residues. Trimming took off 4 bases at V and 6 bases at J, with 16 bases between the two ends. Germline assignment: CDR1 MGHRA and CDR2 YSYEKL. The CDR3 sequence is CASSLDFYGANSPLHF. CDR3 nucleotides: TGCGCCAGCAGCCTGGACTTTTACGGGGCTAATTCACCCCTCCACTTT.

The chain couples TRBV7-8 to TRBJ2-3, with D possibly matching TRBD2 (6 bases). Trimming pared 1 base from V and 2 bases from J, leaving 13 bases between. The CDR3 is 16 amino acids. Germline loops: CDR1 SGHVS, CDR2 FQNEAQ. CDR3 sequence (DNA): TGTGCCAGCAGCTTAGTTTACGGGAGCGACACAGATACGCAGTATTTT. Encoded protein: CASSLVYGSDTDTQYF.

This clone occurred a few times. This chain connects TRBV10-2 to TRBJ1-2; possible D gene TRBD1, 5 bases. CDR1 is WSHSY and CDR2 is SAAADI in the germline V gene. V was clipped by 4 bases and J by 3 bases, with 15 bases between them. The CDR3 has 15 residues. This CDR3 reads CASSALAQGDYGYTF. The CDR3 DNA is TGCGCCAGCAGTGCCCTGGCCCAAGGGGACTATGGCTACACCTTC.

This clone has only a few counts. This chain uses TRBV2 with TRBJ2-7, with unresolved D. Germline lookup yields CDR1 SNHLY and CDR2 FYNNEI. This CDR3 has 13 residues. V lost 11 bases and J lost 0, with 14 bases in between. Written as DNA, the CDR3 is TGTGCCGGGTCACAGTTGAACTCCTACGAGCAGTACTTC. It specifies CAGSQLNSYEQYF.

This chain connects TRBV29-1 to TRBJ2-1; no firm D call. The V and J ends lost 1 base and 10 bases respectively, with 11 bases between them. Germline CDR1 and CDR2: SQVTM and ANQGSEA. This CDR3 is built from 12 residues. The CDR3 sequence is CSVEVVIGEQFF. CDR3 sequence (DNA): TGCAGCGTTGAAGTCGTAATCGGCGAGCAGTTCTTC.

This clone was seen only a few times. The gene calls are TRBV5-1 and TRBJ1-1; 7 nucleotides agree with TRBD1. Germline V gene data show CDR1 as SGHRS and CDR2 as YFSETQ. Trimming at V came to 5 bases and at J to 0 bases, leaving 10 bases not matched to a gene. CDR3 length: 16 amino acids. For the CDR3, the DNA is TGCGCCAGCAGTTCGGGACAGACCGAAATGAACACTGAAGCTTTCTTT. Translation: CASSSGQTEMNTEAFF.

V usage is TRBV15 and J usage is TRBJ2-2; D unclear. This CDR3 has 17 amino acids. Germline V gives CDR1 LNHNV, CDR2 YYDKDF (reference sequence). V dropped 1 base and J dropped 3 bases, with 15 bases sitting between them. CDR3 bases: TGTGCCACCAGCAGAGGCCCGCCGGTGTCGGACACCGGGGAGCTGTTTTTT. Residues: CATSRGPPVSDTGELFF.

This clone appeared once. V gene TRBV4-1 combines with J gene TRBJ2-5; tentatively, D is TRBD2 (5 bases). From germline, CDR1 is MGHRA and CDR2 YSYEKL. This CDR3 is built from 15 residues. Trimming left V 0 bases short and J 1 base short, with 9 bases between. The CDR3 DNA reads TGCGCCAGCAGCCAAGATCGAGGGTCCCAAGAGACCCAGTACTTC. Protein product: CASSQDRGSQETQYF.

This clone was observed a handful of times. V usage is TRBV18 and J usage is TRBJ2-3, with D perhaps matching TRBD1 (5 bases). With 5 bases removed from V and 2 bases from J, the gap between germline ends came to 11 bases. The CDR3 sequence is 14 residues long. Germline V CDR1 and CDR2: KGHSH, LQKENI. CDR3 coding DNA: TGTGCCAGCTCATCAGGGATAGCCACAGATACGCAGTATTTT. It translates to CASSSGIATDTQYF.

The chain couples TRBV5-1 to TRBJ2-5; TRBD1 is a possible D gene (5 bases). Germline CDR1 SGHRS, CDR2 YFSETQ. This CDR3 is built from 15 residues. V dropped 2 bases and J dropped 0 bases, with 11 bases sitting between them. CDR3 sequence (DNA): TGCGCCAGCAGCTTCCGGACACCGAACCAAGAGACCCAGTACTTC. Translating it yields CASSFRTPNQETQYF. Full variable domain (rest looked up from reference TRBV5-1 and TRBJ2-5): KAGVTQTPRYLIKTRGQQVTLSCSPISGHRSVSWYQQTPGQGLQFLFEYFSETQRNKGNFPGRFSGRQFSNSRSEMNVSTLELGDSALYLCASSFRTPNQETQYFGPGTRLLVL.

The chain is built from TRBV11-2 and TRBJ2-4; a possible D gene is TRBD1 (5 bases). Germline loops: CDR1 SGHAT, CDR2 FQNNGV. The length of the CDR3 is 14 residues. The V gene lost 1 base and the J gene lost 5 bases, with 9 bases spanning the gap. The CDR3 sequence: CASSLAGFENIQYF. The CDR3 DNA reads TGTGCCAGCAGCTTAGCAGGGTTCGAAAACATTCAGTACTTC. The full variable domain, with the rest looked up from reference TRBV11-2 and TRBJ2-4, is EAGVAQSPRYKIIEKRQSVAFWCNPISGHATLYWYQQILGQGPKLLIQFQNNGVVDDSQLPKDRFSAERLKGVDSTLKIQPAKLEDSAVYLCASSLAGFENIQYFGAGTRLSVL.

The sample holds a few counts of this clone. This chain connects TRBV29-1 to TRBJ1-1, with 8 bases that match TRBD1. Trimming removed 3 bases from V and 4 bases from J; junction bases left unmatched: 4. This CDR3 region has 13 residues. Germline-derived CDR1 and CDR2 are SQVTM and ANQGSEA. The CDR3 protein is CSVDSTGGTEAFF. The CDR3 DNA is TGCAGCGTTGATAGTACAGGGGGCACTGAAGCTTTCTTT.

CDR3 coding DNA: TGCGCCAGCAGCGCCGGTGCAGGTGGAGGCACAGATACGCAGTATTTT. Residues: CASSAGAGGGTDTQYF. The genes are TRBV5-1 and TRBJ2-3, with D unclear. Trimming took 4 bases from V and 1 from J, leaving 16 bases between them. CDR1 is SGHRS, CDR2 YFSETQ, per germline. This CDR3 has 16 residues.

This clone was observed a few times. This chain joins TRBV28 and TRBJ2-2, with TRBD2 matching over 7 bases. The length of the CDR3 is 13 residues. The V gene end was trimmed by 2 bases and the J gene end by 7 bases; junction bases not matched to a gene: 1. Germline lookup yields CDR1 MDHEN and CDR2 SYDVKM. In nucleotides, the CDR3 is TGTGCCAGCAGTTTAACTAGCGTCGGGGAGCTGTTTTTT. This gives the protein CASSLTSVGELFF.

Of note for this clone: Compared with germline, one end of the junction differs, possibly owing to a read error. The gene calls are TRBV12-5 and TRBJ1-2; D ambiguous. In germline, CDR1 is LGHNT, CDR2 FRNRAP. The CDR3 spans 14 residues. CDR3 in DNA: TGTGCTAGTGGTTCCGCACCCAGGAGTGCCGGTTACTCCTTC. It translates to CASGSAPRSAGYSF.

In this sample, this clone turned up a few times. The chain uses TRBV29-1 and TRBJ1-4, with TRBD1 identical over 10 bases. V lost 1 base, J lost 10 bases, and 0 bases stayed unmatched. The CDR3 has 12 amino acids. CDR1 is SQVTM and CDR2 is ANQGSEA in the germline V gene. Here the CDR3 reads CSVEGDRGKLFF. For the CDR3, the DNA is TGCAGCGTTGAAGGGGACAGGGGAAAACTGTTTTTT.

DNA for the CDR3: TGTGCCAGCAGCGGCTCGACGAACACTGAAGCTTTCTTT. The encoded protein is CASSGSTNTEAFF. The chain links TRBV6-6 to TRBJ1-1, with D hard to call. Germline lookup yields CDR1 MNHNY and CDR2 SVGAGI (reference sequence). V shed 6 bases and J shed 1 base, with 9 bases lying between them. This CDR3 contains 13 residues.

The chain uses TRBV30 and TRBJ2-3; TRBD1 agrees at 7 bases. V lost 2 bases, J lost 0 bases, and 5 bases stayed unmatched. Per the germline V gene, CDR1 is GTSNPN and CDR2 is SVGIG (reference sequence). The CDR3 totals 15 residues. DNA for the CDR3: TGTGCCTGGAGTCAGGGGACAGCGAGCACAGATACGCAGTATTTT. As protein: CAWSQGTASTDTQYF. The entire variable domain, with the rest obtained from reference TRBV30 and TRBJ2-3, is as follows: SQTIHQWPATLVQPVGSPLSLECTVEGTSNPNLYWYRQAAGRGLQLLFYSVGIGQISSEVPQNLSASRPQDRQFILSSKKLLLSDSGFYLCAWSQGTASTDTQYFGPGTRLTVL.

This clone has only a few counts. This chain uses TRBV7-9 with TRBJ2-7; no clear D gene. The CDR3 is 13 residues long. Trimming removed 5 bases from V and 3 bases from J, with 11 bases in between. CDR1 is SEHNR and CDR2 is FQNEAQ in the germline V gene (reference sequence). The CDR3 region has the DNA TGTGCCAGCAGCCGGTCCGAGAGCTACGAGCAGTACTTC. Translating it yields CASSRSESYEQYF.